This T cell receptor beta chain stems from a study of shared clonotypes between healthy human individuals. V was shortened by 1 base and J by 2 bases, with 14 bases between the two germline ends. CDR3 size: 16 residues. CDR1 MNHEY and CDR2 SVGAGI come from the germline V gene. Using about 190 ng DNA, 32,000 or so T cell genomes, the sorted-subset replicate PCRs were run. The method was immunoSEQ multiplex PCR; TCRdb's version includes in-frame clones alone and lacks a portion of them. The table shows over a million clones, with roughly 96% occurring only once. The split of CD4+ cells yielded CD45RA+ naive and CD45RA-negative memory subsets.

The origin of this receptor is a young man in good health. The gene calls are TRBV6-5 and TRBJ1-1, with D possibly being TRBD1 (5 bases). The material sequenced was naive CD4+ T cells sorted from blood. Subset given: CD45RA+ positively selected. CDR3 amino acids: CASSYLMGLLNTEAFF. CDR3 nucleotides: TGTGCCAGCAGTTACTTAATGGGACTCCTAAACACTGAAGCTTTCTTT.